Reported below is one TCR beta chain. V was cut by 5 bases and J by 0 bases, with 20 bases left in between. The germline CDR1 and CDR2 sequences are LNHDA and SQIVND (reference sequence). There are 18 residues in the CDR3. Per the authors' pipeline: Amplification from reference gene primers served as the basis for estimated nucleated cell counts. Produced via immunoSEQ multiplex PCR; TCRdb's table is partial and in-frame only. V, J and clone size reflect that table, while D and trimming were determined from the DNA. Found here are 210,000 or so clones, 84% of them singletons; the top ten hold around 18%. These data are taken from a study of blood T cell repertoires in COVID-19. Study context: Whether acute or convalescent, the COVID-19 samples came from the United States, Italy and Spain. Sources were T cells, B-cell-depleted T cells, or PBMCs; the material itself was cDNA or gDNA.

What was sequenced was peripheral blood. The TCR comes from a woman older than 75 with active or convalescent COVID-19. J is TRBJ1-5 and V is TRBV19; D might be TRBD1 (6 bases). The CDR3 bases are TGTGCCAGTAGTGTTACGACTTCGGACAGAAATAGCAATCAGCCCCAGCATTTT. It yields the protein CASSVTTSDRNSNQPQHF.